Listed here are 3 T cell receptor beta chains from one sample, sequenced in a study of blood T cells in healthy people across ages. A second about 6 to 12 cycle PCR used barcoded and J-beta primers. TCRdb called the 5' RACE reads again in MiXCR, with one record for every CDR3 protein. The table includes about 620,000 distinct CDR3 sequences, 45% to 60% detected once. Sequenced material: blood. These receptors all come from a woman older than 75 in good health.

The V gene is TRBV29-1, the J gene TRBJ1-5; perhaps TRBD1 as D (5 bases). Trimming left V 5 bases short and J 4 bases short, with 12 bases between. The germline CDR1 and CDR2 sequences are SQVTM and ANQGSEA. This CDR3 has 13 residues. The CDR3 sequence is CSVSTGSNQPQHF. The CDR3 nucleotides are TGCAGCGTTTCTACAGGATCGAATCAGCCCCAGCATTTT.

This clonotype was counted a few times. V and J are TRBV27 and TRBJ2-4; 11 positions match TRBD2. The DNA end is a closer match to TRBJ2-7, so the J assignment may be wrong. Germline CDR1 reads MNHEY; CDR2 reads SMNVEV (reference sequence). The CDR3 spans 15 residues. The DNA of the CDR3 is TGTGCCAGCAGTGAATATAGCGGGGGGGAATACGAGCAGTACTTC. Protein product: CASSEYSGGEYEQYF.

This clonotype was recorded at least ten times. The V and J genes are TRBV6-5 and TRBJ2-2, with D maybe TRBD2 (6 bases). Trimming removed 0 bases from V and 6 bases from J, with 17 bases in between. This CDR3 has 17 residues. Germline V gene data show CDR1 as MNHEY and CDR2 as SVGAGI. CDR3 sequence: CASSYSNWDSQSGELFF. The CDR3 coding sequence is TGTGCCAGCAGTTACTCCAACTGGGACTCACAGTCCGGGGAGCTGTTTTTT.